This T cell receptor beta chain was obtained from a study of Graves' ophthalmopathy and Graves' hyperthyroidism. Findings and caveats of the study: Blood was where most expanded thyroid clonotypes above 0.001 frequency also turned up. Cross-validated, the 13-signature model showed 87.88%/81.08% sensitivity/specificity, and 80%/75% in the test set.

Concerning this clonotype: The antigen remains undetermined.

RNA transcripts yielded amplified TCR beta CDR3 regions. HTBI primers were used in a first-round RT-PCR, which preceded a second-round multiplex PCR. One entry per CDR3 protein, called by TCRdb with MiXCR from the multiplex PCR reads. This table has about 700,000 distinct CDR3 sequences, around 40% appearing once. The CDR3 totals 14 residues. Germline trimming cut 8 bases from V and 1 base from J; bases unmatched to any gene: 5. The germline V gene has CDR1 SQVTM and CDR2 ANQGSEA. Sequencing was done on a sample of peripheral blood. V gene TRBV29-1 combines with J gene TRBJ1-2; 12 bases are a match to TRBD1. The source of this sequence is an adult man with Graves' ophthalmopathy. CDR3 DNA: TGCAGCTCGGGACAGGGGGCGTATAACTATGGCTACACCTTC. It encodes CSSGQGAYNYGYTF.